Shown below are 3 T cell receptor beta chains from a single sample sequenced in a study of response to subunit inactivated influenza vaccine. TCRdb re-called the RT-PCR reads with MiXCR, one entry per CDR3 protein. The table has around 160,000 distinct CDR3 sequences, approximately 10% seen once; the top ten hold around 12%. This sample comprised non-naive T cells sorted from PBMCs, obtained about 40 days after vaccination. These TCRs come from a man in his fifties who received an inactivated influenza vaccine.

This clonotype was counted only a few times. The J gene is TRBJ2-3, the V gene TRBV20-1, with TRBD2 matching 10 bases. Germline values: CDR1 DFQATT, CDR2 SNEGSKA (reference sequence). The CDR3 runs 16 residues. The V and J ends lost 3 bases and 5 bases, in that order; junction bases with no gene match: 11. The chain's CDR3 is CSARSNSGRRGDTQYF. As DNA, the CDR3 is TGCAGTGCTAGGAGTAATAGCGGGAGGCGGGGAGATACGCAGTATTTT.

CDR3 DNA: TGCAGTGCTAGAGATCTCCTAGCGGGCGCAGATATGCATGAGCAGTTCTTC. Its protein product is CSARDLLAGADMHEQFF. The J gene is TRBJ2-1, the V gene TRBV20-1, with 8 bases fitting TRBD2. J was trimmed by 8 bases and V by 0 bases; bases with no gene match: 15. The germline gives CDR1 DFQATT, CDR2 SNEGSKA (reference sequence). CDR3 length equals 17 residues.

This clonotype was picked up a small number of times. The chain joins TRBV6-2 or TRBV6-3 to TRBJ1-1, with D perhaps TRBD1 (5 bases). Looked up from germline, CDR1 is MNHEY and CDR2 is SVGEGT. V lost 3 bases and J lost 1, with 9 bases in between. The CDR3 has 14 amino acids. CDR3 sequence (DNA): TGTGCCAGCAGTTATACAGGAGAGAACACTGAAGCTTTCTTT. It codes for CASSYTGENTEAFF.